The T cell receptor beta chain described here comes from a study of regulatory T cells in long-lasting Graves disease (dated by TCRdb to the early 2020s). Describing the broader study: Persistent Graves' disease was defined as antithyroid drug treatment for over 5 years with persistently positive TSH receptor autoantibodies. Patients with persistent Graves' disease were compared with patients with newly diagnosed Graves' disease using TCR sequencing and RNA sequencing of peripheral blood. The study was conducted in China and was registered as a clinical trial. TCR sequencing covered roughly 13 persistent and 20 newly diagnosed Graves' disease patients, around 33 samples in total. In the clinical cohort, patients with persistent Graves' disease had used antithyroid drugs for an average of about 10.3 years.

With respect to this clonotype: What this receptor recognizes is not known. The sample holds no much larger clone one base away, and base qualities are not on file.

According to the study, the label for this sample's time point signals: persistent/refractory GD, antithyroid drugs over 5 years with positive TRAb. RNA was extracted from PBMCs in TRIzol for both TCR sequencing and RNA sequencing. Graves' disease was diagnosed according to American Thyroid Association guidelines. Recruitment of patients was carried out at an endocrinology department in Xi'an, China. From each patient, around 9 milliliters of peripheral blood was collected into an EDTA anticoagulant tube. Ficoll Paque Plus density gradient separation was used to isolate PBMCs, and no further T cell sorting was performed. An Agilent 2100 Bioanalyzer and agarose gel were used to check RNA quality, while a NanoDrop 2000 measured RNA concentration. CDR1 is given as GTSNPN and CDR2 as SVGIG, both from the germline V gene (reference sequence). The CDR3 runs 15 residues from the cysteine to the phenylalanine. The sequence is cut down to CDR3 DNA, 45 bases in frame from base 1. Unmatched junction bases come to 3, with V trimmed by 0 bases and J by 2 bases.

Here is what the overall study found, with its caveats: Sequencing and analysis were restricted to the TCR beta chain. Compared with newly diagnosed patients, patients with persistent Graves' disease had lower TCR Shannon entropy and fewer highly expanded clones, which suggests clonal expansion. TRBV28, TRBJ1-2 and TRBJ2-5 were preferentially used in persistent disease, while TRBV20-1 and TRBJ2-1 were favored in newly diagnosed disease. The study examined only peripheral blood because the primary lesion, thyroid tissue, could not be accessed. A larger number of public clonotypes was shared among persistent patients (fewer than 3,000) than among newly diagnosed patients (around 970). As a limitation, the authors acknowledged that the small sample size may reduce accuracy.

Libraries came from multiplex PCR. Reads for this sample came from an Illumina HiSeq 4000. To build TCR beta libraries, CDR3 regions were amplified by Arm-PCR using iRepertoire HTBI primers. PCR products were gel purified before sequencing. The study's processing was this. Across samples, roughly 60 TRBV and 13 to 15 TRBJ segments were identified and used for gene usage analysis of CDR3 amino acid clonotypes. COPE and FqMerger were used to merge the filtered high-quality paired reads into contigs. BLAST was used to align contigs to IMGT TRBV, TRBD and TRBJ reference genes, with CDR3 defined following IMGT. Any clonotype with a frequency above 0.1% was classified as a highly expanded clone. Repertoire diversity was measured by Shannon entropy, and V-J evenness by the Gini coefficient. A clonotype found in more than one individual was treated as public. TCRdb redid the processing of the public reads, applying fastp at Q25 and MiXCR, and retained in-frame beta chains. Entries are consolidated by CDR3 protein sequence, retaining the most common genes and DNA. These V and J calls originate from TCRdb's pipeline instead of the authors' own analysis. A total of around 510,000 distinct CDR3 sequences appear in this sample, roughly 20% of them only once. The ten largest clones take up approximately 8% of the sample.

This chain joins TRBV30 to TRBJ2-3; 9 junctional bases match TRBD1. The material was peripheral blood mononuclear cells (PBMCs), obtained when the disease was refractory, from a patient treated with antithyroid drugs. This TCR was recovered from a female donor with Graves disease. The nucleotide sequence reads as follows: TGTGCCTGGAGTGTAGGGGACAGGGTCACAGATACGCAGTATTTT. This gives the protein CAWSVGDRVTDTQYF.